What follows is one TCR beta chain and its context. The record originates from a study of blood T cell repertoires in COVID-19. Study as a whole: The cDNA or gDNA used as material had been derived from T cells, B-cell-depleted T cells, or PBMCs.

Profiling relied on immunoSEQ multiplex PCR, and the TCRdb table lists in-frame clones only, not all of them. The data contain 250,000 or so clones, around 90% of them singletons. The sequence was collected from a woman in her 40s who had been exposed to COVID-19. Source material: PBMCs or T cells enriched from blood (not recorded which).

The chain's CDR3 is CASSIDYRGTSPLHF. The CDR3 DNA reads TGTGCCAGTAGTATAGATTACAGGGGCACTTCACCCCTCCACTTT. The chain has TRBV19 and TRBJ1-6; 7 nucleotides agree with TRBD1. The length of the CDR3 is 15 residues. The V gene end was trimmed by 0 bases and the J gene end by 9 bases; junction bases not matched to a gene: 5. The germline gives CDR1 LNHDA, CDR2 SQIVND (reference sequence).